Below, one TCR beta chain is given with its context. This clonotype was observed many times. Its antigen is unknown. The record has no base qualities; no much larger clone is one base away. Sequencing relied on an Illumina HiSeq 1500. TCRdb cleaned the public reads at Q25 with fastp, built clones with MiXCR and kept in-frame beta chains. Every entry covers one CDR3 protein and lists the most common genes and DNA from its rows. The sample data list almost 500,000 distinct CDR3 sequences, and around 11% of these were observed just once. The ten most abundant clones make up roughly 10% of the sample. Trimming takes 3 bases from V and 1 base from J, and the germline ends sit 12 bases apart. CDR3 length: 15 amino acids, cysteine to phenylalanine. The sequence is cut down to CDR3 DNA, 45 bases in frame from base 1. Reading the germline V gene (reference sequence) gives CDR1 LNHNV and CDR2 YYDKDF. The data were taken from a study of T cell repertoires in cytomegalovirus infection (dated by TCRdb to between 2017 and 2020). In the study overall: Donor HLA type was relevant to the analysis, because carriage of CMV infection together with the matching HLA type was indicated by public TCR beta signatures.

Study-wide findings and limitations: In both this cohort and an independent cohort of some 380 donors, the cumulative frequency of public TCR beta family members distinguished carriers of CMV infection plus the relevant HLA type. In the ex vivo response, HLA-C-restricted CMV-specific TCR beta clonotypes were dominant, and in two of eight donors the single most frequent clonotype came from this HLA-C-restricted group.

The receptor's source is a human donor in good health (CMV status not recorded). Some clones in this sample may be carry-over from other donors' samples. The chain joins TRBV15 to TRBJ1-2; the D gene is unclear. The specimen sequenced was PBMCs. The CDR3 protein: CATSSLLLFNYGYTF. The DNA is as follows: TGTGCCACCAGCAGCCTACTGCTTTTTAACTATGGCTACACCTTC. This CDR3, with the reference TRBV15 and TRBJ1-2 proteins standing in past its ends, gives the full variable domain DAMVIQNPRYQVTQFGKPVTLSCSQTLNHNVMYWYQQKSSQAPKLLFHYYDKDFNNEADTPDNFQSRRPNTSFCFLDIRSPGLGDTAMYLCATSSLLLFNYGYTFGSGTRLTVV.